Listed below are T cell receptor beta chains from one sample, sequenced in a study of T cells in Graves' hyperthyroidism and ophthalmopathy. Using its own MiXCR run on the multiplex PCR reads, TCRdb lists one record per CDR3 protein. This table has roughly 800,000 distinct CDR3 sequences, 38% appearing once. Sequencing input: blood. Every receptor here comes from a man aged 18-30 years with Graves' hyperthyroidism. The conserved cysteine and the conserved F or W are not part of the CDR3 here.

j_gene	v_gene	CDR3aa
TRBJ2-7	TRBV7-9	ASSSRGRQY
TRBJ2-5	TRBV2	ASRAGTIQETQY
TRBJ2-7	TRBV5-6	ASSLDIGTYEQY
TRBJ1-2	TRBV10-3	AITGTASYGYT
TRBJ1-1	TRBV7-9	ASSPRDSRKTEAF
TRBJ2-7	TRBV9	ASSVSGGLYEQY
TRBJ1-6	TRBV14	ASSQGGGSGSPLH
TRBJ1-5	TRBV4-1	ASSLDRRNQPQH
TRBJ2-6	TRBV25-1	ATAGPGGANVLT
TRBJ1-3	TRBV7-2	ASSGTSTGNTIY
TRBJ2-5	TRBV11-2	ASSLAGWDDGEETQY
TRBJ1-2	TRBV2	ASSDGYT
TRBJ2-7	TRBV7-9	ASTDRQGADEQY
TRBJ1-2	TRBV2	ASKDRDYGYT
TRBJ2-7	TRBV29-1	SVKGAGSADEQY
TRBJ2-7	TRBV7-2	ASSLGGPLSSYEQY
TRBJ1-2	TRBV4-3	ASSRDTGVGGYT
TRBJ2-7	TRBV15	ATSRPSGNEQY
TRBJ2-2	TRBV2	ASSGSGKGSTGELF
TRBJ1-6	TRBV25-1	ARDWGADSPLH
TRBJ2-2	TRBV2	ASRRGTSSGNTGELF
TRBJ1-6	TRBV7-9	ASSPGQESSPLH
TRBJ1-1	TRBV4-2	ASSQGRDVNTEAF
TRBJ2-7	TRBV5-1	ASSLGTSGGLYEQY
TRBJ1-1	TRBV7-2	ASSLYRVNTEAF
TRBJ1-2	TRBV15	ATSREDRVGGYT
TRBJ2-7	TRBV7-9	ASSPRQIYGQY
TRBJ2-7	TRBV20-1	SATGTWDYEQY
TRBJ2-3	TRBV10-1	ASSESRADTQY
TRBJ1-6	TRBV25-1	ASSALGGTDSPLH
TRBJ2-5	TRBV10-3	ASSLTPSGTQY
TRBJ2-2	TRBV12-3/TRBV12-4	ASSQQGGELF
TRBJ2-5	TRBV9	ARSARGGAQETQY
TRBJ1-5	TRBV19	ASSLRTGGSNQPQH
TRBJ1-6	TRBV16	ASSPLGERSPLH
TRBJ1-2	TRBV7-9	ASSWDNFGYT
TRBJ1-5	TRBV10-3	AISESRETQH
TRBJ2-7	TRBV7-9	ASSLREDSLYEQY
TRBJ1-1	TRBV11-2	ARHRDTFNTEAF
TRBJ1-6	TRBV5-6	ASSLGGSEDSPLH
TRBJ1-4	TRBV9	ASSVEATTNEKLF
TRBJ2-7	TRBV5-1	ASSLGLAGAVVEQY
TRBJ2-7	TRBV7-9	ASTQGGLAEQY
TRBJ2-7	TRBV10-2	ASSVSTREGREQY
TRBJ2-3	TRBV11-3	ASSLDEDTQY
TRBJ2-5	TRBV5-1	ASSLHGTSGGQETQY
TRBJ2-7	TRBV7-8	ASSVGYEKY
TRBJ1-2	TRBV9	ASSSSGTGGGYT
TRBJ2-3	TRBV7-9	ASSPRTATDTQY